This T cell receptor (beta chain) was documented in a study of blood T cell repertoires in COVID-19. TCRdb's table, derived via immunoSEQ multiplex PCR, lists solely in-frame clones and lacks some. The table has about 400,000 clones, about 85% seen once; the top ten hold about 2.1%. Across 24 US areas, participants ranged in age from about 18 to 89 years. Germline trimming cut 3 bases from V and 7 bases from J; bases unmatched to any gene: 6. This CDR3 comprises 14 residues. Germline V gene sequence: CDR1 MGHDK, CDR2 SYGVNS. This chain joins TRBV25-1 and TRBJ1-5; 7 bases line up with TRBD1. The source is a woman aged 18-29 years with acute COVID-19. The sample comprised PBMCs or T cells enriched from blood (not recorded which). CDR3 in DNA: TGTGCCAGCAGTGATAGACAGGGCCGGCAGCCCCAGCATTTT. Its translation is CASSDRQGRQPQHF.